This TCR beta chain appears in the sequencing data of a study of blood T cell repertoires in COVID-19. Study context: The study drew acute and convalescent COVID-19 samples from the United States, Italy and Spain. T cells, B-cell-depleted T cells, or PBMCs provided the cDNA or gDNA that served as material.

The V end lost 3 bases, the J end lost 0 bases, and 11 bases lay between the germline ends. Germline assignment: CDR1 KGHDR and CDR2 SFDVKD. The CDR3 sequence is 15 residues long. The table came from immunoSEQ multiplex PCR; TCRdb's copy has only in-frame clones and leaves some out. The sample holds 85,000 to 110,000 clones, around nine tenths seen once. Sequencing used peripheral blood. The clonotype comes from an elderly woman in a cohort sampled during active COVID-19. This chain connects TRBV24-1 to TRBJ2-7; possibly TRBD1 for D (6 bases). The CDR3 loop is CATSDPRDNSYEQYF. The CDR3 DNA follows: TGTGCCACCAGTGATCCCCGGGACAACTCCTACGAGCAGTACTTC.